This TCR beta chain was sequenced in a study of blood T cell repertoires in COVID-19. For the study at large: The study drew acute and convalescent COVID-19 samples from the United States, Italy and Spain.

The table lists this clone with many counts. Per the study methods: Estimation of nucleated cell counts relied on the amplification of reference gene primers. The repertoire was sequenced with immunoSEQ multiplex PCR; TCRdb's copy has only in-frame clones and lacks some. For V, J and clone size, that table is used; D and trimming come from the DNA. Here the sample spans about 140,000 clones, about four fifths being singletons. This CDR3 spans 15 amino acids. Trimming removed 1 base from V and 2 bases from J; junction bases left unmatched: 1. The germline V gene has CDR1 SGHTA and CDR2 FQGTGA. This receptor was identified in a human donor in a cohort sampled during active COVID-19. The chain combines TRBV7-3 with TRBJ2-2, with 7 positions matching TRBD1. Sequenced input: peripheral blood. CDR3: CASSLNRGNTGELFF. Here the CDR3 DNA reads TGTGCCAGCAGCTTAAACAGGGGAAACACCGGGGAGCTGTTTTTT.